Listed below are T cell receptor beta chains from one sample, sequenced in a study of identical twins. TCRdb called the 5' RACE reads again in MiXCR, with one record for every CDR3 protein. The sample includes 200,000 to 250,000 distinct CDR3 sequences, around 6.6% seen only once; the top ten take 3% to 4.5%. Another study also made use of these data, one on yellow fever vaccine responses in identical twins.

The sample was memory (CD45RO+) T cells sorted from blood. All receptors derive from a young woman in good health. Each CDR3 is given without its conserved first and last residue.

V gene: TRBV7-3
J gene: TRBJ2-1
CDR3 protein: ASSRSMGASNEQF

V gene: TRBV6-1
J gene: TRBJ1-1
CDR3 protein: ASEFGNTEAF

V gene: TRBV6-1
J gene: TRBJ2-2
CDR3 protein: ASSPTTGLPARDTGELF

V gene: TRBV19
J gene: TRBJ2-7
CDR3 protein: ASSKAPSYEQY

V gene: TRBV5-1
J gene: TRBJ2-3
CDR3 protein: ASGGTSTTDTQY

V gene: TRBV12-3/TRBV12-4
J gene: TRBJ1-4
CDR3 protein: ASSRDSLNEKLF

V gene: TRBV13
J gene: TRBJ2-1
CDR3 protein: ASSSPRSTGLYNEQF

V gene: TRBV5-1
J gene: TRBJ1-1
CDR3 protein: ASSASGIEAF

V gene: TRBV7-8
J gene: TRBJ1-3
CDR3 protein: ASSLPKSTGFGNTIY

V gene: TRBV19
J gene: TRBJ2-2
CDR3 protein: ASSPGLAGVTGELF

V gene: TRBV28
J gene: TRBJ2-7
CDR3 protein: ASSLQREQY

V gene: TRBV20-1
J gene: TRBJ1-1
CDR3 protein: SAHEGGQNTEAF

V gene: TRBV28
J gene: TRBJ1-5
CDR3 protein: ASCRGRPNQPQH

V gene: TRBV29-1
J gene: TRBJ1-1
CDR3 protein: SAGTQAPRATS

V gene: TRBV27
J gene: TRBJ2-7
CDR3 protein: ASSLFGRDHEQY

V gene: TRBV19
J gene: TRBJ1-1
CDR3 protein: ASSIPPTGEAF

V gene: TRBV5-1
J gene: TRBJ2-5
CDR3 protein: ASRETQY

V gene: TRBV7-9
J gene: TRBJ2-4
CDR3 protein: ASSSGGSLAKNIQY

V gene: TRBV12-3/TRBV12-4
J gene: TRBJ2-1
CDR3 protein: ASSLGQGGNYEQF

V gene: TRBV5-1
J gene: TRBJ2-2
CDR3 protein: ASSLYQGSTGELF

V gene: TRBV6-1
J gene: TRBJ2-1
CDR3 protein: ASRVLRGPSSYNEQF

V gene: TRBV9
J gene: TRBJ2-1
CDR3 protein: ASSVGTGGRNEQF

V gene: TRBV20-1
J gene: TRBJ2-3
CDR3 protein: SARSGGGGLSDTQY

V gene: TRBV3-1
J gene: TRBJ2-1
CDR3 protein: ASSPGQGVGEQF

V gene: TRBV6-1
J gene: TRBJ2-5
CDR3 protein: ASSRLTEETQY

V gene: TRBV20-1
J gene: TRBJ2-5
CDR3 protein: SAQPPGLAGQETQY

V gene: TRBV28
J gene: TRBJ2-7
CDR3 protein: ASSSPAREGQGEQY

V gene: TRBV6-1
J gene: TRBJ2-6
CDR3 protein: ASHEASGANVLT

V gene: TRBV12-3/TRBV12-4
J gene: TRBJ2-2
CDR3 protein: ASRLAGPNTGELF

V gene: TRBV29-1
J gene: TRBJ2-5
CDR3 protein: SVERTLQETQY

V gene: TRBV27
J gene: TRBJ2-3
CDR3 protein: ASSLFRGGADTQY

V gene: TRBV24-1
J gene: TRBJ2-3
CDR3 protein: ATSDTGTGGTDTQY

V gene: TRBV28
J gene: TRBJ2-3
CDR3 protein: ASSPLTVAGGPDTQY

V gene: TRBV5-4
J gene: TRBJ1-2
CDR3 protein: ASSLSGYRGGYT

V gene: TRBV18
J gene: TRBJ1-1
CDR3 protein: ASSLQSRGAEAF

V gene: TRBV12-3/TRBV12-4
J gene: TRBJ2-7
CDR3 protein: ASSQSSGSRYEQY

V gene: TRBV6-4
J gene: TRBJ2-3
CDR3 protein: ASSNGTGGDTQY

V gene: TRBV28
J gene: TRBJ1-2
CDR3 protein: ASSQRTTGAFYGYT

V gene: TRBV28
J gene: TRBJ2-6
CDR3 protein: ASSFRRGGSGANVLT

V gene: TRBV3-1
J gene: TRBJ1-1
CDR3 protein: ASSSDRGGYMTEAF

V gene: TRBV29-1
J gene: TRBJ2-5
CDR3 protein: SVEFFWDRVGETQY

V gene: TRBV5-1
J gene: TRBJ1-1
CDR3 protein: ASSFTIDDIAF

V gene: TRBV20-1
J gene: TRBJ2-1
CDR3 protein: SARARQGGGGNNEQF

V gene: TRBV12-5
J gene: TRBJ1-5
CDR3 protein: ASGSGFQGNQPQH

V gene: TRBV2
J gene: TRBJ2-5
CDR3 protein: ASSVNREGETQY

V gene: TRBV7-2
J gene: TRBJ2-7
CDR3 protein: ASSLGLGTGNGNEQY

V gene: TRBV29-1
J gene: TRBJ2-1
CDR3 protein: SVPAGLAGVHNEQF

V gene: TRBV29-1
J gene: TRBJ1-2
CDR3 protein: SVVRLEAGYT